This T cell receptor beta chain came from a study of CD8 T cells in Susac syndrome. The RNA, roughly 0.5 to 1 ug, was put through reverse transcription using random hexamers. From the immunoSEQ multiplex PCR reads, TCRdb called clonotypes with MiXCR, one entry per CDR3 protein. The sample contains 150,000 to 190,000 distinct CDR3 sequences, roughly 95% of which appear only once. The receptor comes from a human donor with multiple sclerosis. Sequenced sample: CD8+ T cells from PBMCs.

In nucleotides, the CDR3 is TGTGCCAGCAGCTCAGACAGTGGATCACCCCTCCACTTT. Protein: CASSSDSGSPLHF. The V and J genes are TRBV13 and TRBJ1-6; possibly TRBD1 for D (5 bases). The germline gives CDR1 PRHDT, CDR2 FYEKMQ (reference sequence). This CDR3 has 13 residues. Trimming shortened V by 4 bases and J by 10 bases, and 11 bases separated the two germline ends.